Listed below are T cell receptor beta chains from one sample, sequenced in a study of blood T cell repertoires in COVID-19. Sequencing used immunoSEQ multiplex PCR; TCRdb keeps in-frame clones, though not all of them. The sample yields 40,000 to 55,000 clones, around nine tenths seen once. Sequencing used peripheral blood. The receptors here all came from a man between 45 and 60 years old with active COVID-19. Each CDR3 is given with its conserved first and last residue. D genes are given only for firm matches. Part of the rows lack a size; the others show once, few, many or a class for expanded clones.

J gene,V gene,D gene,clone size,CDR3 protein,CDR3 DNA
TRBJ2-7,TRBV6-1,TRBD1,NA,CASSEERGHYEQYF,TGTGCCAGCAGTGAAGAGAGGGGGCACTACGAGCAGTACTTC
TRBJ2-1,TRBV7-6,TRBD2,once,CASSSGLAGEEAYNEQFF,TGTGCCAGCAGCTCTGGACTAGCGGGGGAGGAGGCCTACAATGAGCAGTTCTTC
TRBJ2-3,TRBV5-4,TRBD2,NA,CASSLGAGWADTQYF,TGTGCCAGCAGCTTGGGAGCGGGATGGGCAGATACGCAGTATTTT
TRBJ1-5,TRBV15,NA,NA,CATSRVSRDQPQHF,TGTGCCACCAGCAGAGTTAGCAGGGATCAGCCCCAGCATTTT
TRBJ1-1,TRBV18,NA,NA,CASSPFGGDTEAFF,TGTGCCAGCTCTCCCTTCGGGGGAGACACTGAAGCTTTCTTT
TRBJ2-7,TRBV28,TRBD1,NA,CASSSTTGQYEQYF,TGTGCCAGCAGTTCAACGACAGGGCAATACGAGCAGTACTTC
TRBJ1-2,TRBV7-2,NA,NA,CASSLALVGAGRGYTF,TGTGCCAGCAGCTTAGCCCTCGTGGGGGCCGGACGTGGCTACACCTTC
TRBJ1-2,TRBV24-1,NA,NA,CATSDPTGSRGYTF,TGTGCCACCAGTGACCCGACAGGCTCGAGGGGCTACACCTTC
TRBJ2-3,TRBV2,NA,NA,CASSPGSANTQYF,TGTGCCAGCAGCCCGGGGTCGGCTAATACGCAGTATTTT
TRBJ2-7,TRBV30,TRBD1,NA,CAWSIGTGGYEQYF,TGTGCCTGGAGTATTGGGACAGGGGGCTACGAGCAGTACTTC
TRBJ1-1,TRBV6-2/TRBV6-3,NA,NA,CASSRGNTEAFF,TGTGCCAGCAGTAGAGGGAACACTGAAGCTTTCTTT
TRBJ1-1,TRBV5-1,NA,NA,CASSLVGGNPTEAFF,TGCGCCAGCAGCTTGGTGGGGGGGAACCCCACTGAAGCTTTCTTT
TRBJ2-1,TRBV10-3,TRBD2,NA,CAISGASGGRNEQFF,TGTGCCATCAGTGGCGCTAGCGGGGGTCGCAATGAGCAGTTCTTC
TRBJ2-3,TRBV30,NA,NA,CAWTPGQGLVDTQYF,TGTGCCTGGACCCCAGGGCAGGGTCTGGTAGATACGCAGTATTTT
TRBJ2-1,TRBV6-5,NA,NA,CASSYSVGRNEQFF,TGTGCCAGCAGTTACTCCGTGGGCCGCAATGAGCAGTTCTTC
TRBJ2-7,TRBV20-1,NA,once,CSAPGDVEQYF,TGCAGTGCCCCAGGGGATGTCGAGCAGTACTTC
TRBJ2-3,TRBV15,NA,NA,CATSRDNREDTQYF,TGTGCCACCAGCAGAGATAATAGGGAGGATACGCAGTATTTT
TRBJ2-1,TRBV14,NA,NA,CASSQLGWGGNEQFF,TGTGCCAGCAGCCAATTGGGATGGGGCGGCAATGAGCAGTTCTTC
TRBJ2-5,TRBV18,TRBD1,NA,CASSKEGQGGETQYF,TGTGCCAGCTCAAAAGAGGGACAGGGAGGCGAGACCCAGTACTTC
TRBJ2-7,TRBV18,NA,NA,CASSSLGSSYEQYF,TGTGCCAGCTCATCATTAGGGAGCTCCTACGAGCAGTACTTC
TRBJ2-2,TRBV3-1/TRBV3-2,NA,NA,CASSQGGRELFF,TGTGCCAGCAGCCAAGGGGGGCGGGAGCTGTTTTTT
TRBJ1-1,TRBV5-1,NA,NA,CASSLDGDLGGTEAFF,TGCGCCAGCAGCTTGGATGGGGACCTCGGGGGCACTGAAGCTTTCTTT